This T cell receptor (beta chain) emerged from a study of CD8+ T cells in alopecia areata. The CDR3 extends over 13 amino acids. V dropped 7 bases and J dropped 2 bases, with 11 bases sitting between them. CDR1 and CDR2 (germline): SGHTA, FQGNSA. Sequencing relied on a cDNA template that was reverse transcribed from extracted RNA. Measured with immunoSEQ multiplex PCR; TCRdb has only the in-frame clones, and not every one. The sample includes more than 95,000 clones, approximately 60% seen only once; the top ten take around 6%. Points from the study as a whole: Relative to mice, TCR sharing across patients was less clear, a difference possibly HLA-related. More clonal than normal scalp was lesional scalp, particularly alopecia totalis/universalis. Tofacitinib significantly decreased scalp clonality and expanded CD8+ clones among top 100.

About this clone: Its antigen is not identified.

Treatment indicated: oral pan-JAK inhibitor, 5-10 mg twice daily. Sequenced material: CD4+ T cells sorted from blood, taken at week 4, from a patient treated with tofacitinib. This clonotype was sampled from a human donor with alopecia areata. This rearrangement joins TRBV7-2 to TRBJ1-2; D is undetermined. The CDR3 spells CASTAAGNYGYTF. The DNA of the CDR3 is TGTGCCAGCACCGCCGCAGGCAACTATGGCTACACCTTC.